The clone carrying this T cell receptor beta chain appeared once. The CDR3 has 18 residues. With V trimmed by 0 bases and J by 0 bases, 8 bases remained unmatched. Germline CDR1 ENHRY, CDR2 SYGVKD. The data were obtained in a study of PD-1 blockade in mismatch repair-deficient tumors. The method was immunoSEQ multiplex PCR; TCRdb's version includes in-frame clones alone and lacks a portion of them. The table lists 100,000 or so clones, under 90% of them singletons, with around 6.6% in the top ten. This material consisted of peripheral blood, taken roughly eight months after starting pembrolizumab. The rearrangement links TRBV10-3 to TRBJ1-3; TRBD1 agrees at 7 bases. This clonotype was obtained from an adult with mismatch repair-deficient cancer. The CDR3 DNA is TGTGCCATCAGTGAGTCGATGCTACAGGGGCTCTCTGGAAACACCATATATTTT. Translating gives CAISESMLQGLSGNTIYF.